Described below is a single T cell receptor beta chain sequence and its context. The data are from a study of blood T cell repertoires in COVID-19. CDR3 size: 14 residues. The germline CDR1 and CDR2 sequences are LGHDT and YNNKEL (reference sequence). Trimming removed 1 base at V and 7 bases at J, with 11 bases between. Measured with immunoSEQ multiplex PCR; TCRdb has only the in-frame clones, and not every one. Among 74,000 or so clones listed, 89% were seen once. This TCR derives from a man aged 45-60 years with active COVID-19. The sequencing input was peripheral blood. The chain uses TRBV3-1 (or the pseudogene TRBV3-2) and TRBJ2-1, with D tentatively TRBD1 (6 bases). The chain's CDR3 is CASSQVTQGNEQFF. In DNA form, the CDR3 reads TGTGCCAGCAGCCAAGTTACCCAGGGGAATGAGCAGTTCTTC.